A single sample is the source of the 2 T cell receptor beta chains below, sequenced in a study of CD4 T cells in relation to SARS-CoV-2 and coronaviruses. Unexposed donor CD4+ T cells date from about 2011-2019, before the COVID-19 pandemic. Assay used: immunoSEQ multiplex PCR; TCRdb lists only in-frame clones, some missing. Of about 64,000 clones in the sample, 94% were seen once. The sample taken for sequencing was naive CD4+ T cells from PBMCs. Described subset: naive CD4+ T cells isolated by negative enrichment. Receptors originate from a human donor in good health.

V gene TRBV28 combines with J gene TRBJ2-7; D may correspond to TRBD1 or TRBD2 (5 bases each). V dropped 3 bases and J dropped 2 bases, with 11 bases sitting between them. The germline CDR1 and CDR2 sequences are MDHEN and SYDVKM. CDR3 length equals 14 residues. The CDR3 protein is CASSLRGNPYEQYF. CDR3 bases: TGTGCCAGCAGTTTGAGGGGTAACCCCTACGAGCAGTACTTC.

The V gene is TRBV4-1, the J gene TRBJ2-3; TRBD2 agrees at 9 bases. V gave up 4 bases and J gave up 2 bases; unmatched junction bases: 13. The length of the CDR3 is 18 residues. The germline V gene has CDR1 MGHRA and CDR2 YSYEKL. CDR3 DNA sequence: TGCGCCAGCAGCCCCCCGGGCGACCTAGCGGGAACCACAGATACGCAGTATTTT. It encodes CASSPPGDLAGTTDTQYF.